The 30 T cell receptor beta chains reported below all come from one sample, sequenced in a study of blood T cell repertoires in COVID-19. The method was immunoSEQ multiplex PCR; TCRdb's version includes in-frame clones alone and lacks a portion of them. The sample carries about 140,000 clones, 85% recorded once. The source material was PBMCs or T cells enriched from blood (not recorded which). Receptors were obtained from a woman between 40 and 55 years old who had recovered from COVID-19.

The gene calls are TRBV5-1 and TRBJ2-2; 8 positions agree with TRBD1. Germline assignment: CDR1 SGHRS and CDR2 YFSETQ. The J segment lost 3 bases and the V segment lost 1 base, leaving 5 bases of the junction unmatched. The CDR3 has 16 residues. The CDR3 sequence is CASSLRSGGDTGELFF. In DNA, the CDR3 is TGCGCCAGCAGCTTGCGCTCAGGGGGCGACACCGGGGAGCTGTTTTTT.

The V gene is TRBV4-1, the J gene TRBJ2-3; D possibly corresponds to TRBD1 (5 bases). Germline CDR1 reads MGHRA; CDR2 reads YSYEKL. CDR3 length equals 17 residues. Trimming removed 2 bases at V and 2 bases at J, with 17 bases between. The CDR3 sequence is CASSQPPRGRTTDTQYF. In DNA form, the CDR3 reads TGCGCCAGCAGCCAACCACCTAGGGGCAGAACCACAGATACGCAGTATTTT.

Comments on this clone: At one of its ends the junction is not consistent with the germline gene, which may arise from a read error. V usage is TRBV2 and J usage is TRBJ2-7; 8 bases line up with TRBD1. In germline, CDR1 is SNHLY, CDR2 FYNNEI. The CDR3 is 14 amino acids. The DNA of the CDR3 is TGTGCCAGCAGTGAAAGTAGGAGTAAGGGACAGGACGACTTC. The encoded protein is CASSESRSKGQDDF. Using reference TRBV2 and TRBJ2-7 for the parts outside the CDR3, the full variable domain is EPEVTQTPSHQVTQMGQEVILRCVPISNHLYFYWYRQILGQKVEFLVSFYNNEISEKSEIFDDQFSVERPDGSNFTLKIRSTKLEDSAMYFCASSESRSKGQDDFGPGTRLTVT.

The chain is built from TRBV18 and TRBJ2-7, with 7 bases fitting TRBD2. The germline V gene has CDR1 KGHSH and CDR2 LQKENI. The CDR3 has 13 amino acids. V shed 4 bases and J 3 bases; nucleotides not matched to a gene: 3. CDR3 loop: CASSRGGNYEQYF. CDR3 bases: TGTGCCAGCTCACGGGGAGGGAACTACGAGCAGTACTTC.

The chain is built from TRBV7-8 and TRBJ1-2, with 8 bases fitting TRBD1. The CDR3 runs 14 residues. V shed 7 bases and J 2 bases; nucleotides not matched to a gene: 6. CDR1 is SGHVS, CDR2 FQNEAQ, per germline. The CDR3 DNA is TGTGCCAGCACCATAAACAGGGGGAACTATGGCTACACCTTC. It yields the protein CASTINRGNYGYTF.

The chain combines TRBV5-1 with TRBJ2-3; 11 bases are a match to TRBD2. From germline, CDR1 is SGHRS and CDR2 YFSETQ. There are 18 residues in the CDR3. Trimming at V came to 4 bases and at J to 2 bases, leaving 12 bases not matched to a gene. Here the CDR3 DNA reads TGCGCCAGCAGCCCAGGGACTAGCGGTTACATTATCACAGATACGCAGTATTTT. Translated: CASSPGTSGYIITDTQYF. The variable domain in full, with the rest retrieved from reference TRBV5-1 and TRBJ2-3, is KAGVTQTPRYLIKTRGQQVTLSCSPISGHRSVSWYQQTPGQGLQFLFEYFSETQRNKGNFPGRFSGRQFSNSRSEMNVSTLELGDSALYLCASSPGTSGYIITDTQYFGPGTRLTVL.

V gene TRBV10-3 combines with J gene TRBJ2-1, with D tentatively TRBD2 (5 bases). This CDR3 has 14 residues. V was cut by 3 bases and J by 7 bases, with 13 bases left in between. CDR1 ENHRY and CDR2 SYGVKD come from the germline V gene. The CDR3 DNA sequence: TGTGCCATCAGTGAAAGTAGCGCCGGTAATGAGCAGTTCTTC. Its translation is CAISESSAGNEQFF.

This CDR3 reads CASSTQGQETQYF. CDR3 DNA: TGTGCCAGTAGTACCCAGGGCCAAGAGACCCAGTACTTC. This chain links TRBV19 with TRBJ2-5, with a weak D call TRBD1 (5 bases). Germline lookup yields CDR1 LNHDA and CDR2 SQIVND (reference sequence). The V and J ends lost 4 bases and 1 base respectively, with 7 bases between them. The CDR3 runs 13 residues. Looking up the rest from reference TRBV19 and TRBJ2-5 gives the full variable domain: DGGITQSPKYLFRKEGQNVTLSCEQNLNHDAMYWYRQDPGQGLRLIYYSQIVNDFQKGDIAEGYSVSREKKESFPLTVTSAQKNPTAFYLCASSTQGQETQYFGPGTRLLVL.

This chain joins TRBV5-1 and TRBJ1-5; maybe TRBD1 (5 bases). V lost 0 bases and J lost 5, with 6 bases in between. Looked up from germline, CDR1 is SGHRS and CDR2 is YFSETQ. This CDR3 contains 13 residues. For the CDR3, the DNA is TGCGCCAGCAGCTTGGAACAGGATCAGCCCCAGCATTTT. Its protein product is CASSLEQDQPQHF.

The V and J genes are TRBV23-1 and TRBJ1-5, with a weak D call TRBD1 (6 bases). TRBV23-1 is noted as an ORF with a role that remains uncertain. V lost 3 bases to trimming and J lost 6 bases, with 15 bases between them. The length of the CDR3 is 15 residues. The CDR3 nucleotides read TGCGCCAGCAGTCAGGCAGGACAGCTTGGTCAGCCCCAGCATTTT. This codes for CASSQAGQLGQPQHF.

The V gene is TRBV6-5, the J gene TRBJ1-6; D is perhaps TRBD1 (5 bases). Trimming removed 7 bases at V and 7 bases at J, with 17 bases between. Per the germline V gene, CDR1 is MNHEY and CDR2 is SVGAGI. CDR3 length equals 15 residues. The CDR3 DNA sequence: TGTGCCAGCAAGCAGGGCCCCCTTCTGAATTCACCCCTCCACTTT. This encodes CASKQGPLLNSPLHF.

As DNA, the CDR3 is TGTGCCAGCAGCGGAAAGCGGGGGGGCCCTAATGAGCAGTTCTTC. Amino acid sequence: CASSGKRGGPNEQFF. The chain has TRBV5-4 and TRBJ2-1, with 10 bases matching TRBD2. V lost 4 bases, J lost 7 bases, and 8 bases stayed unmatched. In germline, CDR1 is SGHNT, CDR2 YYREEE (reference sequence). The CDR3 extends over 15 amino acids.

This clone was observed a single time. V is TRBV4-1 and J is TRBJ2-5; no clear D. CDR1 is MGHRA, CDR2 YSYEKL, per germline. The germline V and J ends were trimmed by 0 bases and 1 base, with 9 bases remaining between them. The CDR3 covers 15 residues. The CDR3 protein is CASSQDISSQETQYF. In DNA, the CDR3 is TGCGCCAGCAGCCAAGACATCTCCAGCCAAGAGACCCAGTACTTC.

This rearrangement joins TRBV5-1 to TRBJ2-5, with unresolved D. The CDR3 is 14 residues long. Trimming shortened V by 0 bases and J by 1 base, and 7 bases separated the two germline ends. Germline CDR1 and CDR2: SGHRS and YFSETQ. The CDR3 nucleotides are TGCGCCAGCAGCTTGGGGGCCAGCCAAGAGACCCAGTACTTC. Protein product: CASSLGASQETQYF.

The chain recombines TRBV6-5 with TRBJ2-3; weak D call: TRBD1 (5 bases). Germline values: CDR1 MNHEY, CDR2 SVGAGI. The CDR3 covers 13 residues. Trimming left V 6 bases short and J 7 bases short, with 14 bases between. Here the CDR3 reads CASSQQASNTQYF. In DNA, the CDR3 is TGTGCCAGCAGCCAACAGGCGTCAAATACGCAGTATTTT.

The J gene is TRBJ2-7, the V gene TRBV10-1; 7 bases map to TRBD1. CDR3 length: 13 amino acids. Trimming removed 6 bases from V and 4 bases from J; junction bases left unmatched: 6. Germline-derived CDR1 and CDR2 are WNHNN and SYGVQD (reference sequence). CDR3 coding DNA: TGCGCCAGCAGCGCGACAGGGTGGTACGAGCAGTACTTC. Protein: CASSATGWYEQYF.

The V and J genes are TRBV5-1 and TRBJ2-5; 7 nucleotides line up with TRBD1. The length of the CDR3 is 15 residues. Germline CDR1 SGHRS, CDR2 YFSETQ. Trimming at V came to 4 bases and at J to 1 base, leaving 7 bases not matched to a gene. Here the CDR3 reads CASSHTTGAQETQYF. CDR3 coding DNA: TGCGCCAGCAGCCATACCACAGGGGCCCAAGAGACCCAGTACTTC.

This clone was counted once. The rearrangement links TRBV14 to TRBJ1-1; TRBD1 matches 7 bases. The CDR3 covers 12 residues. Germline trimming cut 5 bases from V and 6 bases from J; bases unmatched to any gene: 3. The V gene's germline CDR1 is SGHDN and CDR2 FVKESK. In DNA form, the CDR3 reads TGTGCCAGCAGCGGAGGGGGCCCTGAAGCTTTCTTT. As protein: CASSGGGPEAFF.

The chain is built from TRBV12-5 and TRBJ2-3; no clear D. The germline V and J ends were trimmed by 0 bases and 3 bases, with 19 bases remaining between them. This CDR3 spans 18 amino acids. The V gene's germline CDR1 is LGHNT and CDR2 FRNRAP. The CDR3 protein is CASGLVLVNLVRTDTQYF. The CDR3 nucleotides read TGTGCTAGTGGTTTGGTACTGGTTAATCTGGTCCGGACAGATACGCAGTATTTT.

The CDR3 spells CASSSLQGANEKLFF. CDR3 in DNA: TGTGCCAGCAGCTCCCTACAGGGGGCTAATGAAAAACTGTTTTTT. This chain connects TRBV7-2 to TRBJ1-4; the match to TRBD1 covers 8 bases. Germline CDR1 reads SGHTA; CDR2 reads FQGNSA. This CDR3 spans 15 amino acids. V shed 4 bases, J shed 3 bases, and the junction held 4 bases outside the gene matches.

This clone occurred a few times. This chain uses TRBV3-1 (or the pseudogene TRBV3-2) with TRBJ1-1, with D perhaps matching TRBD1 (5 bases). CDR1 and CDR2 (germline): LGHDT, YNNKEL (reference sequence). Trimming pared 1 base from V and 1 base from J, leaving 7 bases between. The CDR3 contains 14 residues. The CDR3 region is CASSQGQTNTEAFF. DNA of the CDR3: TGTGCCAGCAGCCAAGGACAGACGAACACTGAAGCTTTCTTT.

The chain employs TRBV29-1 and TRBJ2-1, with D maybe TRBD2 (5 bases). Germline V gives CDR1 SQVTM, CDR2 ANQGSEA. The CDR3 loop spans 15 amino acids. With 3 bases removed from V and 6 bases from J, the gap between germline ends came to 18 bases. For the CDR3, the DNA is TGCAGCGTTGAGGGCCGAGGAGGAACAATCAATGAGCAGTTCTTC. Its protein is CSVEGRGGTINEQFF.

The V gene is TRBV19, the J gene TRBJ2-1; D not certain. V dropped 3 bases and J dropped 5 bases, with 8 bases sitting between them. Germline V CDR1 and CDR2: LNHDA, SQIVND (reference sequence). This CDR3 is 13 amino acids long. CDR3 DNA sequence: TGTGCCAGTAGTATTTATTCCGACAATGAGCAGTTCTTC. Residues: CASSIYSDNEQFF.

The chain has TRBV11-2 and TRBJ1-5, with D unclear. Deletions cut 1 base from V and 3 bases from J, with 10 bases between. Germline V gene data show CDR1 as SGHAT and CDR2 as FQNNGV. CDR3 length: 15 amino acids. The CDR3 region is CASSLGLLNNQPQHF. Written as DNA, the CDR3 is TGTGCCAGCAGCTTAGGGCTGTTGAACAATCAGCCCCAGCATTTT.

The chain recombines TRBV4-1 with TRBJ2-1; tentatively, D is TRBD2 (6 bases). V gave up 0 bases and J gave up 3 bases, with 12 bases separating them. The CDR3 spans 16 residues. Germline values: CDR1 MGHRA, CDR2 YSYEKL. CDR3 nucleotides: TGCGCCAGCAGCCAAGATCATGGCGGGGTCTACAATGAGCAGTTCTTC. Protein sequence: CASSQDHGGVYNEQFF.

The chain uses TRBV5-1 and TRBJ2-5; D not resolved. The germline V and J ends were trimmed by 2 bases and 0 bases, with 8 bases remaining between them. The CDR3 loop spans 14 amino acids. Germline assignment: CDR1 SGHRS and CDR2 YFSETQ. The CDR3 here is CASSFGKYQETQYF. CDR3 in DNA: TGCGCCAGCAGCTTTGGCAAGTACCAAGAGACCCAGTACTTC.

The CDR3 DNA reads as TGTGCCTGGAGACCATTTGGGGGGGAAGATGGCTACACCTTC. Translated: CAWRPFGGEDGYTF. The chain recombines TRBV30 with TRBJ1-2; D perhaps matches TRBD1 (5 bases). V lost 3 bases and J 6 bases, leaving 17 bases between the germline ends. Germline lookup yields CDR1 GTSNPN and CDR2 SVGIG (reference sequence). There are 14 residues in the CDR3. Full variable domain (remainder filled in from reference TRBV30 and TRBJ1-2): SQTIHQWPATLVQPVGSPLSLECTVEGTSNPNLYWYRQAAGRGLQLLFYSVGIGQISSEVPQNLSASRPQDRQFILSSKKLLLSDSGFYLCAWRPFGGEDGYTFGSGTRLTVV.

This clone came up a few times. The chain links TRBV28 to TRBJ2-1, with 8 bases that match TRBD2. The germline gives CDR1 MDHEN, CDR2 SYDVKM. The J segment lost 0 bases and the V segment lost 4 bases, leaving 8 bases of the junction unmatched. The CDR3 runs to 17 residues. In DNA, the CDR3 is TGTGCCAGCAGTTCCCTTAGCGGGAAAAGCTCCTACAATGAGCAGTTCTTC. As protein: CASSSLSGKSSYNEQFF.

This sequence joins TRBV9 and TRBJ1-1; TRBD1 agrees at 9 bases. The germline V gene has CDR1 SGDLS and CDR2 YYNGEE. Trimming took 3 bases from V and 5 from J; bases not matched to a gene: 5. This CDR3 spans 14 amino acids. The CDR3 reads CASSGLTGGTEAFF. The CDR3 nucleotides read TGTGCCAGCAGCGGACTGACAGGGGGAACTGAAGCTTTCTTT.

The chain combines TRBV7-9 with TRBJ2-5; a possible D gene is TRBD2 (5 bases). Trimming stripped 1 base from V and 1 base from J, with 13 bases between. The CDR3 is made up of 16 amino acids. The germline CDR1 and CDR2 sequences are SEHNR and FQNEAQ (reference sequence). Written as DNA, the CDR3 is TGTGCCAGCAGCTTAGTTTTAACGGGGATCCAAGAGACCCAGTACTTC. Translated, it gives CASSLVLTGIQETQYF.